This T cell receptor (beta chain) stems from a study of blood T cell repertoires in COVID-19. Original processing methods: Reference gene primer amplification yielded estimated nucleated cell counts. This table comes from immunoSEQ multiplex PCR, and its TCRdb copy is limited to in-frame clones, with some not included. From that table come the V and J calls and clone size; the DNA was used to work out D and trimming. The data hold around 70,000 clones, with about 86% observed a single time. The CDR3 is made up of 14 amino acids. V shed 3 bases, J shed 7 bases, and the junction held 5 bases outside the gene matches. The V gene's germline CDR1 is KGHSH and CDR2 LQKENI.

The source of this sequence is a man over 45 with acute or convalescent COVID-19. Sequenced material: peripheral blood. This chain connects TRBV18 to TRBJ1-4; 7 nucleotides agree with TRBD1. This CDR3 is CASSPTGPSEKLFF. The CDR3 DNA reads TGTGCCAGCTCACCGACAGGGCCCTCTGAAAAACTGTTTTTT.